This TCR beta chain was sequenced in a study of CD8 T cells in ankylosing spondylitis (dated by TCRdb to 2017 to 2019). General notes on the study: T cell receptor beta repertoires were profiled in healthy donors and ankylosing spondylitis patients so that disease-linked TCR variants could be found. The whole study cohort included 95 to 130 healthy donors and 25 ankylosing spondylitis patients. Peripheral blood was sampled, and synovial fluid was additionally collected from ankylosing spondylitis patients. Points the paper makes about the study in general: Blood from ankylosing spondylitis patients appeared to be characterized by a TCR beta motif made up of several highly homologous amino acid variants. Some TCR beta motif variants had previously been reported in synovial fluid and blood of reactive arthritis patients, which suggested common disease-initiation mechanisms. In peripheral blood, the disease-linked clones were found at relatively low frequencies and had a CD8+ phenotype. The disease-linked clones were reported to be significantly enriched in matched synovial fluid samples from ankylosing spondylitis patients.

The instrument given in TCRdb is Illumina HiSeq 2500. Quantitative 5'-RACE with molecular barcodes was the method used to prepare the TCR beta libraries. As for the original processing: A new computational method based on a probabilistic model of VDJ rearrangement was used to identify disease-linked TCR variants. TCRdb ran its own pipeline on the public reads, namely fastp trimming at Q25 and MiXCR clone calling, and kept in-frame beta chains. Entries are consolidated by CDR3 protein sequence, retaining the most common genes and DNA. Here the V and J calls rest on TCRdb's processing, not on the authors' analysis. The sample table holds hundreds of thousands of distinct CDR3 sequences, of which roughly 25% were seen once. The ten largest account for 5% to 8% of the sample. Taken from cysteine to phenylalanine, the CDR3 has 13 residues. Only the CDR3 region is kept as DNA, spanning 39 bases read in frame from base 1. Relative to germline, V is 5 bases shorter and J is 8 bases shorter, with 15 bases between their ends. CDR1 and CDR2 were assigned from the germline V gene as SGHTA and FQGNSA.

Of note for this clonotype: Its cognate antigen has yet to be identified. Base qualities were left out, and no much larger clone turns up one base away.

This clonotype was obtained from a male donor with ankylosing spondylitis or in good health (not recorded which). The chain links TRBV7-2 with TRBJ1-1; no D gene call is confident. The source material was blood, either unsorted or a sorted T cell fraction (not recorded which). In nucleotide form, the sequence is TGTGCCAGCAGCCGTAGTGTAGGCAGAGAAGCTTTCTTT. Its product reads: CASSRSVGREAFF. Reference TRBV7-2 and TRBJ1-1 genes cover what lies past the CDR3, so the full variable domain is GAGVSQSPSNKVTEKGKDVELRCDPISGHTALYWYRQSLGQGLEFLIYFQGNSAPDKSGLPSDRFSAERTGGSVSTLTIQRTQQEDSAVYLCASSRSVGREAFFGQGTRLTVV.